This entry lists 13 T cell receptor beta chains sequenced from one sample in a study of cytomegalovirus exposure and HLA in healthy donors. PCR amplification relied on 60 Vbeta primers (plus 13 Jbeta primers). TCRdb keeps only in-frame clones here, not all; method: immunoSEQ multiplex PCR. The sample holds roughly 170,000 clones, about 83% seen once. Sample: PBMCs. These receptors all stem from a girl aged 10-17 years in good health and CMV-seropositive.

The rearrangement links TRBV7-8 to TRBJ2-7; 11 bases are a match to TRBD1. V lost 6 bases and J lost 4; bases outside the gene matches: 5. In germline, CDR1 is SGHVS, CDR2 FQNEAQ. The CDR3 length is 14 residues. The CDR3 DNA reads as TGTGCCAGCAGACACGGACAGGGGGCATACGAGCAGTACTTC. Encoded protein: CASRHGQGAYEQYF.

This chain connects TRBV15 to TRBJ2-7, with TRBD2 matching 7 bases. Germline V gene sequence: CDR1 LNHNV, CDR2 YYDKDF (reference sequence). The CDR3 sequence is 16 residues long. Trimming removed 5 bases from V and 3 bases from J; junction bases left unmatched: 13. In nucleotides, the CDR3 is TGTGCCACCAGCTCCAGCTACCGGGACTATAACTACGAGCAGTACTTC. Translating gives CATSSSYRDYNYEQYF.

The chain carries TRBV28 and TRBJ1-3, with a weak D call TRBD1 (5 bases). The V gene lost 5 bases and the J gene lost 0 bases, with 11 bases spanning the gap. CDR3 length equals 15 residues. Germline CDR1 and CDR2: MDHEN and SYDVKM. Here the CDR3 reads CASSPQTVSGNTIYF. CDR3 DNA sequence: TGTGCCAGCAGTCCGCAGACAGTCTCTGGAAACACCATATATTTT.

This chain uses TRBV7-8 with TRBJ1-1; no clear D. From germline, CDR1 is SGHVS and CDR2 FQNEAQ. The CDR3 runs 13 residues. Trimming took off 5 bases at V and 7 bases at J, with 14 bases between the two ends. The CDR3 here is CASSPDRGFEAFF. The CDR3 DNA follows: TGTGCCAGCAGCCCCGATCGGGGATTTGAAGCTTTCTTT. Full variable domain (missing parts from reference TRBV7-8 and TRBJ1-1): GAGVSQSPRYKVAKRGQDVALRCDPISGHVSLFWYQQALGQGPEFLTYFQNEAQLDKSGLPSDRFFAERPEGSVSTLKIQRTQQEDSAVYLCASSPDRGFEAFFGQGTRLTVV.

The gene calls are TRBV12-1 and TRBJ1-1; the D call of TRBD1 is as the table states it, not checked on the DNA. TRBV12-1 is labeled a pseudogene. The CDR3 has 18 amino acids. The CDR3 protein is CASSFGGLQGLMNTEAFF. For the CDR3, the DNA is TGTGCCAGCAGCTTTGGGGGCCTACAGGGTCTTATGAACACTGAAGCTTTCTTT.

CDR3 DNA: TGTGCCAGCAGCCTCGGGGGGAGGGCCCGGGGATACGAGCAGTACTTC. Protein: CASSLGGRARGYEQYF. The chain is built from TRBV5-6 and TRBJ2-5, with 7 bases lining up with TRBD2. The J call is in doubt because the DNA end fits TRBJ2-7 better. Germline V gives CDR1 SGHDT, CDR2 YYEEEE. The CDR3 totals 16 residues.

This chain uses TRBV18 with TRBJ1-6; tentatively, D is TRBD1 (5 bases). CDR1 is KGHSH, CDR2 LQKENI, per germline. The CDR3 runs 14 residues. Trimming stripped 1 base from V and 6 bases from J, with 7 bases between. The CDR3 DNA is TGTGCCAGCTCACCACTACAGGCTAATTCACCCCTCCACTTT. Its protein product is CASSPLQANSPLHF.

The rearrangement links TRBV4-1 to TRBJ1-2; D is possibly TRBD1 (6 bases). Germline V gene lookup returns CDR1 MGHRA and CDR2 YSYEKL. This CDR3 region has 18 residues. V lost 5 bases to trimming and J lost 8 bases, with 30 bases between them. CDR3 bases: TGCGCCAGCAGCAACGACTGGAAATCCCGGAGGTTAAGGGGGGGCTACACCTTC. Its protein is CASSNDWKSRRLRGGYTF.

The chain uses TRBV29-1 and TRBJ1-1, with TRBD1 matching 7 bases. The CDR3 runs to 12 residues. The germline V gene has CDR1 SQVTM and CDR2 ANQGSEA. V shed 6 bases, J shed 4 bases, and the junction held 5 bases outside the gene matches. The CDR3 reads CSVGTGVTEAFF. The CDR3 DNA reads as TGCAGCGTCGGAACAGGGGTCACTGAAGCTTTCTTT.

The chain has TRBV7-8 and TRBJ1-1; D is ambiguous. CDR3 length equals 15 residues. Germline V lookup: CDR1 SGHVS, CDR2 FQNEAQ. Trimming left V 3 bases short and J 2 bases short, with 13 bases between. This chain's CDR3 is CASSFSESANTEAFF. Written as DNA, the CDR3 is TGTGCCAGCAGCTTTTCGGAGTCAGCTAACACTGAAGCTTTCTTT.

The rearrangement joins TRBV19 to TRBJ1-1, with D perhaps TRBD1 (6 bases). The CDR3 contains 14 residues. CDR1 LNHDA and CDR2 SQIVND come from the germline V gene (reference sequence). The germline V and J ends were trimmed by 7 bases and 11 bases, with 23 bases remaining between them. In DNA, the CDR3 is TGTGCCAGTACCGAACCCGGGACACTTGAATTCGCTTTCTTT. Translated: CASTEPGTLEFAFF.

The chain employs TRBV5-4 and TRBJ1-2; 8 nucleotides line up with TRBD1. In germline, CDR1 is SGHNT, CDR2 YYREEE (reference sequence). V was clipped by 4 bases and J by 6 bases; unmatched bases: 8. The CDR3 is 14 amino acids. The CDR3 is CASSQQGVSDGYTF. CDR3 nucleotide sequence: TGTGCCAGCAGCCAACAGGGGGTGAGCGATGGCTACACCTTC.

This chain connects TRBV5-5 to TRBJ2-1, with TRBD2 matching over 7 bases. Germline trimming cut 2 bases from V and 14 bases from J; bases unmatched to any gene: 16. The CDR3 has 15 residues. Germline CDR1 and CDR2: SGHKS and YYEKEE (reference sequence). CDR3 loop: CASSFREVALVNEFF. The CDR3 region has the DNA TGTGCCAGCAGCTTTCGGGAGGTAGCTCTAGTGAACGAGTTCTTC. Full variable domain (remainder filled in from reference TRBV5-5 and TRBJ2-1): DAGVTQSPTHLIKTRGQQVTLRCSPISGHKSVSWYQQVLGQGPQFIFQYYEKEERGRGNFPDRFSARQFPNYSSELNVNALLLGDSALYLCASSFREVALVNEFFGPGTRLTVL.